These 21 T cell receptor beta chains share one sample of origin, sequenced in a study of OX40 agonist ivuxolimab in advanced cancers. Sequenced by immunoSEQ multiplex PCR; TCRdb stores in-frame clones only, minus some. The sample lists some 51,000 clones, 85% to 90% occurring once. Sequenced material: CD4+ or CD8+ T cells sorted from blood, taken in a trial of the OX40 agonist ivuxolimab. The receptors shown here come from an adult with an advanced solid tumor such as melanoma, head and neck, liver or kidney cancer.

The DNA for the CDR3 is TGTGCCATCAGTGATCCCGGCGTAGGGGGGGTGAACACTGAAGCTTTCTTT. This gives the protein CAISDPGVGGVNTEAFF. The rearrangement links TRBV10-3 to TRBJ1-1, with D maybe TRBD1 (6 bases). The CDR3 consists of 17 residues. The V gene lost 3 bases and the J gene lost 0 bases, with 17 bases spanning the gap. CDR1 is ENHRY and CDR2 is SYGVKD in the germline V gene.

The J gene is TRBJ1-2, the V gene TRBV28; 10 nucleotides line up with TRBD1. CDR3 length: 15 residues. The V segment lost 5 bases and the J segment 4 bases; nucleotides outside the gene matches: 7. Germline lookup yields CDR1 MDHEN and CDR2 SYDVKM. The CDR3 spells CASSVRGDRGYGYTF. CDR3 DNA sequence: TGTGCCAGCAGTGTGCGGGGGGACAGGGGCTATGGCTACACCTTC.

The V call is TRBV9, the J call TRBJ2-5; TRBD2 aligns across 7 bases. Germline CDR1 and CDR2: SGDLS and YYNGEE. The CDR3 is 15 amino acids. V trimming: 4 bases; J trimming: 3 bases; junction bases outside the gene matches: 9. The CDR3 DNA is TGTGCCAGCAGCCCCTGGGCGGGGGAGGAAGAGACCCAGTACTTC. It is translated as CASSPWAGEEETQYF.

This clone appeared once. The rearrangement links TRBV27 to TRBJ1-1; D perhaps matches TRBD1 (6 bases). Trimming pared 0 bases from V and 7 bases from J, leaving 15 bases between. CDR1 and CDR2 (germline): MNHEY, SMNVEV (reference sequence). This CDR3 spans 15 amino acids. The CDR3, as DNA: TGTGCCAGCAGTTTATCGTCAGGGGCCGGGGGTGAAGCTTTCTTT. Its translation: CASSLSSGAGGEAFF.

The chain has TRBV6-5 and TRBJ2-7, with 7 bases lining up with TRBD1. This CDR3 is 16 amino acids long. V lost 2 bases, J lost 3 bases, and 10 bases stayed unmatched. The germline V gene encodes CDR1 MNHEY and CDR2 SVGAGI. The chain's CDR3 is CASSYLRDSLFYEQYF. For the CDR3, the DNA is TGTGCCAGCAGTTACCTCCGGGACAGCCTCTTCTACGAGCAGTACTTC.

The CDR3 loop reads CASRTGTHMYF. CDR3 in DNA: TGTGCCAGCCGTACAGGGACCCACATGTACTTC. J is TRBJ2-5 and V is TRBV2; maybe TRBD1 (6 bases). Between the trimmed V and J ends, which lost 8 bases and 13 bases, there was a span of 17 bases. Per the germline V gene, CDR1 is SNHLY and CDR2 is FYNNEI. This CDR3 spans 11 amino acids.

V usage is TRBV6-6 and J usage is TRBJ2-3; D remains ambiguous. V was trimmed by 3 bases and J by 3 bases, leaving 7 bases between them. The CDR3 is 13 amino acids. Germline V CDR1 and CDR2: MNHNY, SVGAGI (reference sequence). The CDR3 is CASSYHPTDTQYF. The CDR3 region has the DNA TGTGCCAGCAGTTATCATCCAACAGATACGCAGTATTTT.

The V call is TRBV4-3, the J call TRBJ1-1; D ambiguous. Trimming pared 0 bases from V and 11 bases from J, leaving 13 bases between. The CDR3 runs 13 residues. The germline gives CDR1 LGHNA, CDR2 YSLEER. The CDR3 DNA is TGCGCCAGCAGCCAAGATGTACGGGAGGAGGCTTTCTTT. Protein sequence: CASSQDVREEAFF.

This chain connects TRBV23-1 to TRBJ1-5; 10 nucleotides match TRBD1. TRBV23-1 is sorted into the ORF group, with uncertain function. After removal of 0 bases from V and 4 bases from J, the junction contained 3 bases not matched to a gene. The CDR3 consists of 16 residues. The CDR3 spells CASSQSSDRGNQPQHF. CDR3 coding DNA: TGCGCCAGCAGTCAATCCTCGGACAGGGGGAATCAGCCCCAGCATTTT.

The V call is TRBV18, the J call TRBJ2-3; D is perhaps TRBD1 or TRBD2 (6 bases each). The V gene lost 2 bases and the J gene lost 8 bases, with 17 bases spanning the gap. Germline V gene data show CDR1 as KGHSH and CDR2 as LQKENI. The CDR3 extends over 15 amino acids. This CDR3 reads CASSPGSGAIVTQYF. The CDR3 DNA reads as TGTGCCAGCTCACCAGGGTCGGGGGCTATAGTTACGCAGTATTTT.

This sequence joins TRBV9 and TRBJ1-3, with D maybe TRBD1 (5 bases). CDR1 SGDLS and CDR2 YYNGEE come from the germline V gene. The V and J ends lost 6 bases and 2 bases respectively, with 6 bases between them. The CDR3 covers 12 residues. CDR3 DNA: TGTGCCAGCACAGGGACTGGAAACACCATATATTTT. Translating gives CASTGTGNTIYF. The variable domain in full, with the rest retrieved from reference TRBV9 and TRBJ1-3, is DSGVTQTPKHLITATGQRVTLRCSPRSGDLSVYWYQQSLDQGLQFLIQYYNGEERAKGNILERFSAQQFPDLHSELNLSSLELGDSALYFCASTGTGNTIYFGEGSWLTVV.

CDR3 DNA: TGTGCAAGTCGCTCAAAAAGCCGGAACACTGAAGCTTTCTTT. Amino acid sequence: CASRSKSRNTEAFF. This chain links TRBV12-2 with TRBJ1-1. TRBV12-2 is a listed pseudogene. The CDR3 runs to 14 residues.

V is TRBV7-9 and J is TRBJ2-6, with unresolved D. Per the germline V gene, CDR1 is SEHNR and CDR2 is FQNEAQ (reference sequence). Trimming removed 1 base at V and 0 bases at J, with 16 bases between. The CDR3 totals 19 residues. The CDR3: CASSLVGGDRLSGANVLTF. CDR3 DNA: TGTGCCAGCAGCTTAGTAGGCGGCGACCGACTCTCTGGGGCCAACGTCCTGACTTTC.

The CDR3, as DNA: TGTGCCAGCAGTGCCCTCGGACAGGGGGCCGTCGTGGCTAATGAAAAACTGTTTTTT. Translation: CASSALGQGAVVANEKLFF. The chain is built from TRBV28 and TRBJ1-4; 11 nucleotides line up with TRBD1. The V gene's germline CDR1 is MDHEN and CDR2 SYDVKM. This CDR3 is built from 19 residues. The ends lost 5 bases at V and 3 bases at J; junction bases unmatched: 14.

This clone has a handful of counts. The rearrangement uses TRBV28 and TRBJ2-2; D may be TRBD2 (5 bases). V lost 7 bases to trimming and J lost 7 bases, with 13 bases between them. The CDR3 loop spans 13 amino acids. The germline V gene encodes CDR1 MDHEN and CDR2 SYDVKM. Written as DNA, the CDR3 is TGTGCCAGCACCACCGGAGGTATCGGGGAGCTGTTTTTT. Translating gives CASTTGGIGELFF.

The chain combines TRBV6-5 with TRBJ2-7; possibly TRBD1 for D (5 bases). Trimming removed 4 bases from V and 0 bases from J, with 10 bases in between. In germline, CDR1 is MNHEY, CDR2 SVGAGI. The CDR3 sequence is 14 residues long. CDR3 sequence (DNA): TGTGCCAGCAGTTTCCTCGACAGCTCCTACGAGCAGTACTTC. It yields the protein CASSFLDSSYEQYF.

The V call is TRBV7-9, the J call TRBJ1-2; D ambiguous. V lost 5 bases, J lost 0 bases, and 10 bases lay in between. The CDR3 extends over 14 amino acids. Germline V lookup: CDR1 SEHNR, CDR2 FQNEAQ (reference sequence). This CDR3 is CASSPGRANYGYTF. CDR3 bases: TGTGCCAGCAGCCCGGGCCGAGCTAACTATGGCTACACCTTC.

CDR3: CASSVVEGLPLHF. CDR3 bases: TGTGCCAGCAGCGTAGTTGAAGGGTTACCCCTCCACTTT. V gene TRBV9 combines with J gene TRBJ1-6; no reliable D call. Germline loops: CDR1 SGDLS, CDR2 YYNGEE. CDR3 length: 13 residues. V was pared by 0 bases and J by 12 bases, with 10 bases between.

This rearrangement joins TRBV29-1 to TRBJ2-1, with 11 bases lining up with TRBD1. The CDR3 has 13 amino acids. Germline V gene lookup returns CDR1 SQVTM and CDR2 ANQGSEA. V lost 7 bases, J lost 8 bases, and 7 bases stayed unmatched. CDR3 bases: TGCAGCGCCTTGGACAGGGGGCCGGATGAGCAGTTCTTC. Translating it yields CSALDRGPDEQFF.

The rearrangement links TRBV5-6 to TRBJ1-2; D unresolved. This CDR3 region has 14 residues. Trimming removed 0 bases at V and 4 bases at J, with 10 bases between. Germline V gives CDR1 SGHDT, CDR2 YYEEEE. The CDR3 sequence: CASSLDSSTYGYTF. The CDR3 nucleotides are TGTGCCAGCAGCTTGGATTCCAGCACCTATGGCTACACCTTC.

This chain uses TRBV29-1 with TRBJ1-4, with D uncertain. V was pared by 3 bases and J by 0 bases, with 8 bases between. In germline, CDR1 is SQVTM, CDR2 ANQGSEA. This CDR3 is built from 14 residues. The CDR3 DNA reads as TGCAGCGTTGACAGCATAACAACTAATGAAAAACTGTTTTTT. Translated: CSVDSITTNEKLFF.